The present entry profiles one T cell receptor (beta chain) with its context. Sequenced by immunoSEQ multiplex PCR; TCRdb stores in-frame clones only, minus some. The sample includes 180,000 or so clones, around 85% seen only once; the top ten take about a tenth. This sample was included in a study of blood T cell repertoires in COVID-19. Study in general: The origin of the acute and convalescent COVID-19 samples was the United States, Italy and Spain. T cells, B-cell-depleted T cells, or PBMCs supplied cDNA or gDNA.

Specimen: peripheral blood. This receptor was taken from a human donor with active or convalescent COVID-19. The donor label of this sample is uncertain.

The DNA of the CDR3 is TGTGCCAGCAGCCGTGGACAGCTGAACACTGAAGCTTTCTTT. This sequence encodes CASSRGQLNTEAFF. The chain joins TRBV7-2 to TRBJ1-1; maybe TRBD1 (6 bases). The V gene's germline CDR1 is SGHTA and CDR2 FQGNSA. V was cut by 5 bases and J by 0 bases, with 10 bases left in between. The CDR3 runs 14 residues.